The 6 T cell receptor beta chains below all came from one sample that was sequenced in a study of T cells in Graves' hyperthyroidism and ophthalmopathy. The CDR3 regions of TCR beta were amplified from RNA transcripts. The study used the HTBI primer set for a first-round RT-PCR of the TCR CDR3. Each CDR3 protein is one row after TCRdb ran MiXCR on the multiplex PCR reads. The repertoire includes about 200,000 distinct CDR3 sequences, 17% of them detected once, and roughly 55% sits in the top ten. Input material: blood. These TCRs come from a woman aged 50 to 65 with Graves' hyperthyroidism.

The V gene is TRBV27, the J gene TRBJ2-5; D unclear. Trimming pared 0 bases from V and 2 bases from J, leaving 10 bases between. The CDR3 has 15 amino acids. Germline loops: CDR1 MNHEY, CDR2 SMNVEV (reference sequence). The CDR3 spells CASSLSRRTQETQYF. CDR3 bases: TGTGCCAGCAGTTTATCTCGCAGAACTCAAGAGACCCAGTACTTC.

This clonotype was detected many times. This chain joins TRBV7-2 and TRBJ1-5; 11 bases match TRBD1. Germline assignment: CDR1 SGHTA and CDR2 FQGNSA. J gave up 6 bases and V 5 bases, and 9 bases lay outside the gene matches. The CDR3 loop spans 16 amino acids. The CDR3 reads CASSPRDRGNFQPQHF. The CDR3 nucleotides are TGTGCCAGCAGCCCACGGGACAGGGGGAATTTTCAGCCCCAGCATTTT.

The sample holds many counts of this clonotype. The CDR3 DNA follows: TGTGCCAGCAGCCAAGGGTTGGGATCGTTTGAAGCTTTCTTT. Translating it yields CASSQGLGSFEAFF. V and J are TRBV3-1 and TRBJ1-1, with unresolved D. The CDR3 is made up of 14 amino acids. The germline gives CDR1 LGHDT, CDR2 YNNKEL (reference sequence). The V end lost 1 base, the J end lost 7 bases, and 13 bases lay between the germline ends. Using reference TRBV3-1 and TRBJ1-1 for the parts outside the CDR3, the full variable domain is DTAVSQTPKYLVTQMGNDKSIKCEQNLGHDTMYWYKQDSKKFLKIMFSYNNKELIINETVPNRFSPKSPDKAHLNLHINSLELGDSAVYFCASSQGLGSFEAFFGQGTRLTVV.

Ten or more counts support this clonotype. This chain connects TRBV27 to TRBJ1-4; D remains ambiguous. Trimming left V 6 bases short and J 0 bases short, with 8 bases between. The length of the CDR3 is 14 residues. Germline V gives CDR1 MNHEY, CDR2 SMNVEV (reference sequence). The CDR3 here is CASRRATTNEKLFF. CDR3 in DNA: TGTGCCAGCAGGAGGGCGACAACTAATGAAAAACTGTTTTTT.

This clonotype was counted ten times or more. The chain links TRBV3-1 to TRBJ1-5, with D tentatively TRBD1 (5 bases). V lost 0 bases and J lost 7, with 7 bases in between. Germline V CDR1 and CDR2: LGHDT, YNNKEL (reference sequence). The length of the CDR3 is 13 residues. DNA of the CDR3: TGTGCCAGCAGCCAAGATAGGGACCAGCCCCAGCATTTT. Translation: CASSQDRDQPQHF.

This clonotype was seen at least ten times. The chain employs TRBV11-3 and TRBJ1-2, with D perhaps matching TRBD1 (6 bases). Germline V gene data show CDR1 as SGHNT and CDR2 as YENEEA. The CDR3 consists of 13 residues. The V and J ends lost 5 bases and 6 bases respectively, with 13 bases between them. This CDR3 reads CASSPSPGDGYTF. Here the CDR3 DNA reads TGTGCCAGCAGCCCCTCCCCAGGGGATGGCTACACCTTC.